This TCR beta chain is drawn from a study of graft-versus-host responses after intestinal transplantation. Study background: Among the recipients, transplants were multivisceral, liver-intestinal, or isolated intestinal. Recipients across the board were started on anti-thymocyte globulin induction, then kept on tacrolimus and steroids for roughly 3 years. Findings of the study overall: After transplant, early declines in HvG clones were associated with peak levels of circulating GvH clones.

Sequencing was performed with immunoSEQ multiplex PCR; in TCRdb, only in-frame clones are kept and a portion is missing. The top ten hold around 0.86% of the sample, which has 90,000 or so clones, about four fifths seen once. Regarding this clone: What it recognizes is unknown.

This CDR3 has 13 amino acids. V was cut by 5 bases and J by 5 bases, with 10 bases left in between. The germline CDR1 and CDR2 sequences are KGHSH and LQKENI. This sequence was found in a human donor who received an intestinal transplant. The chain has TRBV18 and TRBJ1-5; D is ambiguous. Material: unstimulated CD4+ T cells sorted from spleen or lymph node cells, obtained before intestinal transplant. The CDR3 DNA follows: TGTGCCAGCTCATCGACGGGAGATCAGCCCCAGCATTTT. This gives the protein CASSSTGDQPQHF.